This T cell receptor (beta chain) was profiled in a study of T cell responses to AZD1222 COVID-19 vaccine. Study findings and constraints: Seropositivity was recorded at baseline in only six AZD1222 recipients. Donor demographics were predominantly white British with a female majority; clonal diversity may be underestimated. The study found Spike-specific TCR breadth and depth rose after two AZD1222 doses.

The germline gives CDR1 SGDLS, CDR2 YYNGEE. The CDR3 extends over 14 amino acids. Trimming removed 4 bases from V and 5 bases from J; junction bases left unmatched: 7. Sequencing used immunoSEQ multiplex PCR; TCRdb keeps in-frame clones, though not all of them. This table has 140,000 to 150,000 clones, 82% appearing once. In the case of this clone: Its antigen is not known.

The origin of this receptor is an adult in good health. The starting material was peripheral blood, obtained on day 0 of MenACWY control vaccination. This chain uses TRBV9 with TRBJ2-5; TRBD1 matches 8 bases. The CDR3 DNA is TGTGCCAGCAGCACTAGACAGGGGTTTGAGACCCAGTACTTC. As protein: CASSTRQGFETQYF.